Each of the 5 T cell receptor beta chains below was sequenced from the same sample in a study of blood T cell repertoires in COVID-19. Profiling relied on immunoSEQ multiplex PCR, and the TCRdb table lists in-frame clones only, not all of them. The table includes 150,000 to 200,000 clones, roughly four fifths detected once. Sequenced input: peripheral blood. Source of these receptors: a woman aged 30 to 39 with acute or convalescent COVID-19.

The chain combines TRBV4-2 with TRBJ2-7, with D tentatively TRBD2 (7 bases). The CDR3 is 16 amino acids. The V gene lost 4 bases and the J gene lost 6 bases, with 22 bases spanning the gap. In germline, CDR1 is LGHNA, CDR2 YNFKEQ. DNA for the CDR3: TGTGCCAGCAGCCCAGGGGTGGGGGGGAGCTTTGGCGAGCAGTACTTC. Translated: CASSPGVGGSFGEQYF.

V usage is TRBV28 and J usage is TRBJ2-2; 7 bases match TRBD2. The CDR3 runs 16 residues. CDR1 is MDHEN and CDR2 is SYDVKM in the germline V gene. The junction had 5 bases not matched to a gene; V was cut back by 3 bases and J by 1 base. CDR3 bases: TGTGCCAGCAGTTTCCGGGCTAGCGGGAACACCGGGGAGCTGTTTTTT. It yields the protein CASSFRASGNTGELFF.

This clone has more than one count but fewer than ten. The gene calls are TRBV29-1 and TRBJ1-2; 9 nucleotides line up with TRBD1. After removal of 6 bases from V and 7 bases from J, the junction contained 6 bases not matched to a gene. The CDR3 totals 12 residues. CDR1 SQVTM and CDR2 ANQGSEA come from the germline V gene. CDR3 nucleotides: TGCAGCGTCTGGACAGGGGAAGGTGGCTACACCTTC. Its translation: CSVWTGEGGYTF.

The V call is TRBV3-1 (or the pseudogene TRBV3-2), the J call TRBJ1-2; unclear D gene. V was cut by 0 bases and J by 8 bases, with 13 bases left in between. The CDR3 is 14 residues long. The germline gives CDR1 LGHDT, CDR2 YNNKEL (reference sequence). This chain's CDR3 is CASSQDVGVLGYTF. The CDR3 DNA is TGTGCCAGCAGCCAAGATGTCGGGGTGTTGGGCTACACCTTC.

V is TRBV4-2 and J is TRBJ1-4, with TRBD1 matching 10 bases. The CDR3 has 17 residues. The germline CDR1 and CDR2 sequences are LGHNA and YNFKEQ. The V segment lost 4 bases and the J segment 6 bases; nucleotides outside the gene matches: 11. This chain's CDR3 is CASSRGGQGERDEKLFF. Here the CDR3 DNA reads TGTGCCAGCAGCCGCGGCGGACAGGGGGAAAGGGATGAAAAACTGTTTTTT.